These 12 T cell receptor beta chains originate from one sample sequenced in a study of OX40 agonist ivuxolimab in advanced cancers. The method was immunoSEQ multiplex PCR; TCRdb's version includes in-frame clones alone and lacks a portion of them. The profile shows approximately 77,000 clones, 85% to 95% of them singletons. The material was CD4+ or CD8+ T cells sorted from blood, obtained in a trial of the OX40 agonist ivuxolimab. Receptor source: an adult with an advanced solid tumor such as melanoma, head and neck, liver or kidney cancer.

In this sample, this clone turned up once. The V and J genes are TRBV19 and TRBJ2-7; no reliable D call. The CDR3 covers 13 residues. Germline values: CDR1 LNHDA, CDR2 SQIVND (reference sequence). V lost 2 bases to trimming and J lost 6 bases, with 11 bases between them. For the CDR3, the DNA is TGTGCCAGTAGTATACTAAAGGGTAGCGAGCAGTACTTC. It specifies CASSILKGSEQYF.

The V call is TRBV19, the J call TRBJ2-7; 8 bases map to TRBD1. V lost 3 bases, J lost 5 bases, and 9 bases stayed unmatched. This CDR3 comprises 15 residues. The germline V gene encodes CDR1 LNHDA and CDR2 SQIVND (reference sequence). CDR3 DNA sequence: TGTGCCAGTAGTATTTGGACAGGGACGAACCACGAGCAGTACTTC. Translating it yields CASSIWTGTNHEQYF.

The gene calls are TRBV27 and TRBJ1-6; D remains ambiguous. V was shortened by 0 bases and J by 10 bases, with 13 bases between the two germline ends. Germline values: CDR1 MNHEY, CDR2 SMNVEV (reference sequence). This CDR3 contains 15 residues. The CDR3 bases are TGTGCCAGCAGTTTATCGGGAGGGAGGGTGTCACCCCTCCACTTT. Translation gives CASSLSGGRVSPLHF.

The V and J genes are TRBV9 and TRBJ1-5; D might be TRBD1 (5 bases). CDR1 and CDR2 (germline): SGDLS, YYNGEE. This CDR3 spans 14 amino acids. V lost 5 bases and J lost 7, with 16 bases in between. The DNA for the CDR3 is TGTGCCAGCAGTAGCGGGGGGGGTGTCCAGCCCCAGCATTTT. It is translated as CASSSGGGVQPQHF.

This clone occurred once. The rearrangement links TRBV5-6 to TRBJ1-1; D not resolved. The V gene's germline CDR1 is SGHDT and CDR2 YYEEEE. Trimming removed 0 bases from V and 4 bases from J, with 10 bases in between. The CDR3 consists of 14 residues. CDR3 in amino acids: CASSLGADPTEAFF. As DNA, the CDR3 is TGTGCCAGCAGCTTGGGGGCAGACCCCACTGAAGCTTTCTTT.

This chain joins TRBV27 and TRBJ2-7; no firm D call. CDR3 size: 17 residues. The V and J ends lost 6 bases and 1 base respectively, with 22 bases between them. Germline V gene sequence: CDR1 MNHEY, CDR2 SMNVEV (reference sequence). The CDR3 sequence is CASSPSFGPLKSYEQYF. CDR3 bases: TGTGCCAGCAGCCCCTCCTTCGGACCCCTGAAGTCCTACGAGCAGTACTTC.

The V and J genes are TRBV27 and TRBJ2-5; 12 bases map to TRBD1. CDR1 and CDR2 (germline): MNHEY, SMNVEV (reference sequence). This CDR3 spans 18 amino acids. With V trimmed by 5 bases and J by 0 bases, 10 bases remained unmatched. The CDR3 spells CASSRPGQGASYQETQYF. CDR3 DNA: TGTGCCAGCAGTCGGCCGGGACAGGGGGCATCGTACCAAGAGACCCAGTACTTC.

V usage is TRBV10-1 and J usage is TRBJ1-2; 7 positions agree with TRBD1. The J segment lost 8 bases and the V segment lost 1 base, leaving 7 bases of the junction unmatched. The CDR3 is 14 amino acids. Germline assignment: CDR1 WNHNN and CDR2 SYGVQD (reference sequence). For the CDR3, the DNA is TGCGCCAGCAGTGAGTGGGACAGACAAAAAGGCTACACCTTC. Protein product: CASSEWDRQKGYTF.

The sample holds one count of this clone. V and J are TRBV4-1 and TRBJ2-1; D is ambiguous. The V gene lost 4 bases and the J gene lost 5 bases, with 9 bases spanning the gap. The CDR3 has 13 amino acids. Looked up from germline, CDR1 is MGHRA and CDR2 is YSYEKL. The CDR3 sequence: CASSRGPDNEQFF. CDR3 bases: TGCGCCAGCAGCCGCGGACCCGACAATGAGCAGTTCTTC.

The V call is TRBV6-4, the J call TRBJ2-2, with D possibly matching TRBD2 (7 bases). The CDR3 is 15 amino acids. Trimming shortened V by 0 bases and J by 7 bases, and 12 bases separated the two germline ends. Germline V gene lookup returns CDR1 MRHNA and CDR2 SNTAGT. CDR3: CASSDSWGGDGELFF. DNA of the CDR3: TGTGCCAGCAGTGACTCGTGGGGGGGCGACGGGGAGCTGTTTTTT.

The chain couples TRBV7-8 to TRBJ1-1, with TRBD1 matching over 8 bases. V shed 5 bases, J shed 5 bases, and the junction held 10 bases outside the gene matches. The CDR3 has 15 amino acids. The germline CDR1 and CDR2 sequences are SGHVS and FQNEAQ. The CDR3 bases are TGTGCCAGCAGCCCGACAGGGGCCCCGAGGACTGAAGCTTTCTTT. It encodes CASSPTGAPRTEAFF.

The genes are TRBV10-3 and TRBJ2-1; the match to TRBD1 covers 9 bases. V trimming: 6 bases; J trimming: 1 base; junction bases outside the gene matches: 19. CDR1 is ENHRY and CDR2 is SYGVKD in the germline V gene. This CDR3 contains 20 residues. CDR3 residues: CAISDYWDRVNFGSYNEQFF. DNA for the CDR3: TGTGCCATCAGCGACTACTGGGACAGGGTCAACTTTGGTTCCTACAATGAGCAGTTCTTC.